This T cell receptor beta chain came from a study of response to subunit inactivated influenza vaccine. General study findings and limits: Authors suggested each seasonal flu vaccination may recruit only limited numbers of new T cells.

This clonotype showed up just a few times. Its antigen is undetermined. TCRdb called the RT-PCR reads again in MiXCR, with one record for every CDR3 protein. The sample contains 590,000 or so distinct CDR3 sequences, around 15% of which appear only once. This specimen was PBMCs from blood, taken around 14 days before vaccination. The receptor was derived from a man aged 45 to 65 who received an inactivated influenza vaccine.

The CDR3 nucleotides are TGTGCCAGTAGTACGAGCGGGAGGGCCTTCAACGAGCAGTACTTC. Its protein product is CASSTSGRAFNEQYF. The genes are TRBV19 and TRBJ2-7, with 10 bases fitting TRBD2. Trimming took 4 bases from V and 5 from J; bases not matched to a gene: 8. CDR3 length: 15 amino acids. Germline CDR1 LNHDA, CDR2 SQIVND (reference sequence).